These 9 T cell receptor beta chains were all obtained from the same sample, sequenced in a study of cytomegalovirus exposure and HLA in healthy donors. 13 Jbeta primers and 60 Vbeta primers were used for the PCR. Here immunoSEQ multiplex PCR was the method, and the copy in TCRdb shows in-frame clones only, minus some. Of approximately 180,000 clones detected, 87% appear once; the ten largest clones hold roughly 0.24%. The sample was PBMCs. The receptors were gathered from a girl under three years old in good health and CMV-seronegative.

The chain combines TRBV5-6 with TRBJ2-6; no clear D. The V and J ends lost 0 bases and 2 bases respectively, with 9 bases between them. Germline lookup yields CDR1 SGHDT and CDR2 YYEEEE. CDR3 length: 16 residues. CDR3 coding DNA: TGTGCCAGCAGCTTGGCCTCCTTTGCTGGGGCCAACGTCCTGACTTTC. This gives the protein CASSLASFAGANVLTF.

CDR3 bases: TGTGCCAGCAGTTACTCTTTGCGGGATACGCAGTATTTT. Translation: CASSYSLRDTQYF. V is TRBV6-6 and J is TRBJ2-3; no clear D gene. The ends were cut back, 0 bases at V and 6 bases at J, with 7 bases in the middle. The CDR3 has 13 residues. Germline CDR1 reads MNHNY; CDR2 reads SVGAGI (reference sequence).

V and J are TRBV19 and TRBJ1-5; D gene ambiguous. This CDR3 has 13 residues. V was cut by 3 bases and J by 5 bases, with 8 bases left in between. CDR1 is LNHDA and CDR2 is SQIVND in the germline V gene (reference sequence). CDR3 DNA: TGTGCCAGTAGTATCAGGCCATATCAGCCCCAGCATTTT. Encoded protein: CASSIRPYQPQHF.

The chain links TRBV19 to TRBJ2-1; 9 bases are a match to TRBD2. This CDR3 has 14 residues. Germline assignment: CDR1 LNHDA and CDR2 SQIVND (reference sequence). V lost 8 bases to trimming and J lost 8 bases; unmatched junction nucleotides: 10. The DNA of the CDR3 is TGTGCCAGTGGGAGCGGGACTAGCAACCATGAGCAGTTCTTC. Its translation: CASGSGTSNHEQFF.

The chain recombines TRBV5-1 with TRBJ2-3, with a weak D call TRBD2 (6 bases). This CDR3 has 15 amino acids. V shed 2 bases and J shed 3 bases, with 13 bases lying between them. Germline V lookup: CDR1 SGHRS, CDR2 YFSETQ. CDR3 in DNA: TGCGCCAGCAGCTTCGGCGGGGTGGGGACAGATACGCAGTATTTT. Protein: CASSFGGVGTDTQYF.

This clone was detected once. The rearrangement links TRBV5-1 to TRBJ2-2; no clear D. The CDR3 spans 13 residues. V shed 4 bases and J shed 0 bases, with 4 bases lying between them. In germline, CDR1 is SGHRS, CDR2 YFSETQ. CDR3 nucleotide sequence: TGCGCCAGCAGCCTTCCGAACACCGGGGAGCTGTTTTTT. This gives the protein CASSLPNTGELFF.

The count of this clone is one. The rearrangement joins TRBV30 to TRBJ1-5; D gene uncertain. Germline V gene data show CDR1 as GTSNPN and CDR2 as SVGIG (reference sequence). V lost 3 bases and J 3 bases, leaving 9 bases between the germline ends. This CDR3 is built from 13 residues. The CDR3 region is CAWSATTNQPQHF. The DNA for the CDR3 is TGTGCCTGGAGCGCCACTACCAATCAGCCCCAGCATTTT.

The chain carries TRBV27 and TRBJ1-1, with 8 bases identical to TRBD1. The CDR3 is 13 residues long. Germline loops: CDR1 MNHEY, CDR2 SMNVEV (reference sequence). V lost 4 bases, J lost 12 bases, and 10 bases stayed unmatched. The CDR3 here is CASSSQTGALTFF. Here the CDR3 DNA reads TGTGCCAGCAGTTCCCAGACAGGGGCATTGACTTTCTTT.

The chain joins TRBV5-6 to TRBJ1-2; D is undetermined. Germline loops: CDR1 SGHDT, CDR2 YYEEEE. CDR3 length: 13 amino acids. The V end lost 7 bases, the J end lost 8 bases, and 18 bases lay between the germline ends. In DNA form, the CDR3 reads TGTGCCAGCGGGCGGGAATCTAGTTACGGCTACACCTTC. This codes for CASGRESSYGYTF.